Below, 31 T cell receptor beta chains from the same sample are listed, as sequenced in a study of T-cell reconstitution after alpha-beta-depleted transplantation in children. TCRbeta library preparation incorporated unique molecular identifiers. Via MiXCR, TCRdb re-called the PCR reads, giving one row per CDR3 protein. The table shows around 200,000 distinct CDR3 sequences, with 8% to 9.5% occurring only once. This sample comprised PBMCs from the stem cell graft donor, obtained from the stem cell graft. These receptors all stem from a human donor who donated a stem cell graft to a child with acute lymphoblastic leukemia.

Only a few counts were recorded for this clonotype. V and J are TRBV7-2 and TRBJ2-3, with D possibly being TRBD2 (7 bases). V was pared by 3 bases and J by 4 bases, with 14 bases between. The CDR3 runs to 15 residues. Germline V gene lookup returns CDR1 SGHTA and CDR2 FQGNSA. The DNA for the CDR3 is TGTGCCAGCAGCTTGGGGGGGCCGAGGTCAGATACGCAGTATTTT. Translated: CASSLGGPRSDTQYF. Looking up the rest from reference TRBV7-2 and TRBJ2-3 gives the full variable domain: GAGVSQSPSNKVTEKGKDVELRCDPISGHTALYWYRQSLGQGLEFLIYFQGNSAPDKSGLPSDRFSAERTGGSVSTLTIQRTQQEDSAVYLCASSLGGPRSDTQYFGPGTRLTVL.

The V call is TRBV15, the J call TRBJ1-1; D ambiguous. Germline CDR1 and CDR2: LNHNV and YYDKDF (reference sequence). V was clipped by 3 bases and J by 3 bases, with 8 bases between them. CDR3 length: 13 amino acids. CDR3 in DNA: TGTGCCACCAGCAGCGAAGGCCACACTGAAGCTTTCTTT. Protein sequence: CATSSEGHTEAFF.

This clonotype turned up a few times. One end of the junction fails to match germline, which may point to a read error. The rearrangement joins TRBV12-5 to TRBJ1-5, with D unclear. Germline V gene data show CDR1 as LGHNT and CDR2 as FRNRAP. CDR3 length equals 11 residues. The DNA of the CDR3 is TGTGCTAGTGGTTTAGCTCCGCCCGAGCATTTT. It translates to CASGLAPPEHF.

This clonotype was picked up a small number of times. V usage is TRBV5-1 and J usage is TRBJ1-1; no definite D call. V dropped 2 bases and J dropped 0 bases, with 11 bases sitting between them. The germline CDR1 and CDR2 sequences are SGHRS and YFSETQ. The CDR3 has 15 residues. The CDR3 loop is CASSFNGPLNTEAFF. The DNA of the CDR3 is TGCGCCAGCAGCTTTAATGGGCCGCTGAACACTGAAGCTTTCTTT.

The V and J genes are TRBV7-2 and TRBJ2-3; D gene uncertain. V dropped 2 bases and J dropped 8 bases, with 11 bases sitting between them. CDR1 is SGHTA, CDR2 FQGNSA, per germline. The CDR3 has 13 amino acids. Here the CDR3 DNA reads TGTGCCAGCAGCTTACTCCGTGATCGTACGCAGTATTTT. This translates into CASSLLRDRTQYF.

The chain joins TRBV20-1 to TRBJ2-7, with 13 bases that match TRBD2. Trimming removed 6 bases from V and 2 bases from J; junction bases left unmatched: 10. The CDR3 has 16 residues. CDR1 is DFQATT, CDR2 SNEGSKA, per germline (reference sequence). CDR3 protein: CSAVGTSGVIPYEQYF. CDR3 coding DNA: TGCAGTGCAGTCGGGACTAGCGGGGTTATACCCTACGAGCAGTACTTC.

This clonotype was recorded a few times. The chain joins TRBV16 to TRBJ1-5; TRBD1 might be the D (5 bases). Trimming took off 4 bases at V and 4 bases at J, with 17 bases between the two ends. The CDR3 consists of 16 residues. CDR1 is KGHSY, CDR2 FQNENV, per germline. In nucleotides, the CDR3 is TGTGCCAGCAGCCCGCCTGGGGGGGGATCTAATCAGCCCCAGCATTTT. It is translated as CASSPPGGGSNQPQHF.

This clonotype was seen more than once but under ten times. V is TRBV4-2 and J is TRBJ1-5; D gene unclear. Germline V gives CDR1 LGHNA, CDR2 YNFKEQ. CDR3 length: 15 residues. The germline V and J ends were trimmed by 1 base and 1 base, with 8 bases remaining between them. The CDR3 loop is CASSQGMDSNQPQHF. For the CDR3, the DNA is TGTGCCAGCAGCCAAGGTATGGACAGCAATCAGCCCCAGCATTTT.

This chain joins TRBV19 and TRBJ1-5; D gene unclear. Germline V lookup: CDR1 LNHDA, CDR2 SQIVND (reference sequence). The CDR3 covers 12 residues. V was clipped by 3 bases and J by 7 bases, with 7 bases between them. CDR3 amino acids: CASSIYDQPQHF. CDR3 sequence (DNA): TGTGCCAGTAGTATCTATGACCAGCCCCAGCATTTT.

This clonotype was picked up many times. The CDR3 reads CASSPRASALYNEQFF. CDR3 in DNA: TGTGCCAGCAGCCCGCGGGCTAGCGCTCTTTACAATGAGCAGTTCTTC. This rearrangement joins TRBV11-3 to TRBJ2-1; a weak D match, TRBD2 (6 bases). Germline CDR1 SGHNT, CDR2 YENEEA. V lost 5 bases and J lost 4, with 18 bases in between. The CDR3 sequence is 16 residues long.

This rearrangement joins TRBV12-3 or TRBV12-4 to TRBJ1-5, with a possible D match to TRBD1 (6 bases). There are 18 residues in the CDR3. V gave up 7 bases and J gave up 1 base, with 23 bases separating them. CDR3 nucleotides: TGTGCCAGCAACTTGGGTCCAGGGGCCGGGAAGAGCAATCAGCCCCAGCATTTT. It yields the protein CASNLGPGAGKSNQPQHF.

This clonotype turned up a few times. V is TRBV9 and J is TRBJ2-5, with a possible D match to TRBD2 (6 bases). V lost 4 bases and J 0 bases, leaving 13 bases between the germline ends. CDR1 and CDR2 (germline): SGDLS, YYNGEE. The CDR3 is 15 residues long. In DNA, the CDR3 is TGTGCCAGCAGCCCCGGCGGGGCGGACCAAGAGACCCAGTACTTC. Translated, it gives CASSPGGADQETQYF.

This clonotype was detected many times. The chain uses TRBV6-1 and TRBJ2-3; D is uncertain. The CDR3 sequence is 15 residues long. Germline assignment: CDR1 MNHNS and CDR2 SASEGT. V dropped 6 bases and J dropped 3 bases, with 16 bases sitting between them. CDR3 nucleotides: TGTGCCAGCAGCGAACAGCTAGAACGTACAGATACGCAGTATTTT. Its protein is CASSEQLERTDTQYF.

This clonotype appeared a few times. V gene TRBV6-5 combines with J gene TRBJ2-7; 12 nucleotides line up with TRBD2. This CDR3 is built from 18 residues. Unmatched junction bases numbered 8, after V lost 2 bases and J lost 0 bases. CDR1 is MNHEY and CDR2 is SVGAGI in the germline V gene. The CDR3 region is CASSYLTSGGLSSYEQYF. CDR3 nucleotides: TGTGCCAGCAGTTACCTGACTAGCGGGGGCCTCAGCTCCTACGAGCAGTACTTC.

This clonotype was recorded at least ten times. V and J are TRBV5-6 and TRBJ2-2; D ambiguous. V lost 2 bases to trimming and J lost 2 bases, with 7 bases between them. From germline, CDR1 is SGHDT and CDR2 YYEEEE. This CDR3 spans 14 amino acids. CDR3 DNA: TGTGCCAGCAGCTTCGTAGTCAACACCGGGGAGCTGTTTTTT. Its translation is CASSFVVNTGELFF.

The rearrangement uses TRBV28 and TRBJ1-2; D is perhaps TRBD1 (5 bases). This CDR3 region has 13 residues. The V and J ends lost 6 bases and 6 bases respectively, with 14 bases between them. CDR1 and CDR2 (germline): MDHEN, SYDVKM. CDR3 DNA: TGTGCCAGCAGCCGGGGCCTAGAGAATGGCTACACCTTC. This encodes CASSRGLENGYTF.

CDR3 sequence: CAISARDRLSGANVLTF. The CDR3, as DNA: TGTGCCATCAGTGCCCGGGACAGACTCTCTGGGGCCAACGTCCTGACTTTC. V and J are TRBV10-3 and TRBJ2-6; TRBD1 matches at 7 bases. The length of the CDR3 is 17 residues. In germline, CDR1 is ENHRY, CDR2 SYGVKD. Trimming cost V 4 bases and J 0 bases; bases outside gene matches: 6.

This clonotype was picked up a small number of times. The V call is TRBV2, the J call TRBJ2-7; TRBD1 agrees at 8 bases. The CDR3 consists of 13 residues. The trim removed 8 bases at V and 0 bases at J, leaving 3 bases unmatched. Germline CDR1 reads SNHLY; CDR2 reads FYNNEI. DNA of the CDR3: TGTGCCAGCGCGACAGGGGCCTCCTACGAGCAGTACTTC. Residues: CASATGASYEQYF.

This clonotype was counted a few times. CDR3 amino acids: CSASDSSTDTQYF. As DNA, the CDR3 is TGCAGTGCTAGTGACAGTAGCACAGATACGCAGTATTTT. The chain is built from TRBV20-1 and TRBJ2-3; a possible D gene is TRBD1 (5 bases). This CDR3 has 13 residues. Trimming took off 3 bases at V and 0 bases at J, with 7 bases between the two ends. Germline values: CDR1 DFQATT, CDR2 SNEGSKA (reference sequence).

This clonotype came up a few times. The chain uses TRBV4-2 and TRBJ1-2, with D perhaps matching TRBD1 (5 bases). CDR3 size: 15 residues. Germline V lookup: CDR1 LGHNA, CDR2 YNFKEQ. The V end was cut by 7 bases, the J end by 2 bases, with 17 bases between. CDR3 sequence (DNA): TGTGCCAGCAACTCTATCTCGGGGGGAAACTATGGCTACACCTTC. Translating gives CASNSISGGNYGYTF.

The rearrangement joins TRBV11-2 to TRBJ1-1; D is undetermined. The length of the CDR3 is 14 residues. The V end was cut by 5 bases, the J end by 1 base, with 11 bases between. The germline V gene has CDR1 SGHAT and CDR2 FQNNGV. The CDR3 DNA sequence: TGTGCCAGCAGCCTAGGACCCTGGAACACTGAAGCTTTCTTT. It yields the protein CASSLGPWNTEAFF.

This clonotype was observed at least ten times. The CDR3 spells CATSKENTGELFF. The DNA for the CDR3 is TGTGCCACCAGTAAGGAGAACACCGGGGAGCTGTTTTTT. The rearrangement uses TRBV24-1 and TRBJ2-2; the D is unclear. The CDR3 is made up of 13 amino acids. V was trimmed by 6 bases and J by 1 base, leaving 5 bases between them. CDR1 is KGHDR, CDR2 SFDVKD, per germline.

The CDR3 DNA reads as TGCGCCAGCAGCTTGCTTTTCCGGGAGGATGGCTACACCTTC. Translation: CASSLLFREDGYTF. This chain connects TRBV5-1 to TRBJ1-2; D unclear. Trimming removed 1 base at V and 6 bases at J, with 13 bases between. CDR1 SGHRS and CDR2 YFSETQ come from the germline V gene. The CDR3 is 14 amino acids.

The CDR3 region is CASMGRIDTYEQYF. The CDR3, as DNA: TGTGCCAGCATGGGGCGGATAGATACCTACGAGCAGTACTTC. The chain couples TRBV6-1 to TRBJ2-7; D is perhaps TRBD1 (5 bases). The CDR3 is made up of 14 amino acids. Germline CDR1 is MNHNS and CDR2 is SASEGT. Trimming stripped 7 bases from V and 2 bases from J, with 15 bases between.

This clonotype was seen repeatedly, ten times or more. Germline and junction disagree at one end, which may indicate a read error. The rearrangement uses TRBV20-1 and TRBJ2-1; D is ambiguous. Germline assignment: CDR1 DFQATT and CDR2 SNEGSKA (reference sequence). The CDR3 contains 15 residues. The CDR3 DNA reads as TGCAGTGCCAGAGGAAGGTTCAGCTCCTACAATGAGCAGTTCTTC. It translates to CSARGRFSSYNEQFF.

This clonotype was counted at least ten times. The rearrangement links TRBV7-2 to TRBJ2-3; 9 bases align to TRBD2. Unmatched junction bases numbered 10, after V lost 5 bases and J lost 4 bases. Germline CDR1 and CDR2: SGHTA and FQGNSA. The CDR3 has 16 residues. This chain's CDR3 is CASSPRLAGASDTQYF. The CDR3 nucleotides are TGTGCCAGCAGCCCTCGCTTAGCGGGGGCCTCAGATACGCAGTATTTT.

This chain links TRBV18 with TRBJ2-7; no clear D. This CDR3 spans 15 amino acids. With 2 bases removed from V and 0 bases from J, the gap between germline ends came to 11 bases. Germline assignment: CDR1 KGHSH and CDR2 LQKENI. The chain's CDR3 is CASSPAERSSYEQYF. The CDR3 region has the DNA TGTGCCAGCTCACCAGCGGAAAGGAGCTCCTACGAGCAGTACTTC.

This clonotype was seen many times. V gene TRBV5-1 combines with J gene TRBJ2-1; TRBD1 agrees at 8 bases. Trimming at V came to 0 bases and at J to 6 bases, leaving 5 bases not matched to a gene. CDR1 is SGHRS, CDR2 YFSETQ, per germline. The CDR3 consists of 15 residues. The CDR3 region has the DNA TGCGCCAGCAGCTTGGGACAGGGGTCGCTCAATGAGCAGTTCTTC. Translating gives CASSLGQGSLNEQFF.

At least ten counts were recorded for this clonotype. V gene TRBV18 combines with J gene TRBJ2-1; D is uncertain. The length of the CDR3 is 18 residues. Trimming removed 2 bases from V and 6 bases from J, with 23 bases in between. Germline values: CDR1 KGHSH, CDR2 LQKENI. This CDR3 is CASSPTFWQDEKGNEQFF. The CDR3 DNA reads TGTGCCAGCTCACCAACCTTCTGGCAGGACGAAAAGGGCAATGAGCAGTTCTTC.

This chain links TRBV27 with TRBJ1-6; tentatively, D is TRBD1 (5 bases). CDR3 length: 19 residues. Deletions cut 5 bases from V and 7 bases from J, with 27 bases between. CDR1 and CDR2 from the germline V gene are MNHEY and SMNVEV (reference sequence). Written as DNA, the CDR3 is TGTGCCAGCAGTCCACAGGACGGCCTCCTACCCTTTTGGAATTCACCCCTCCACTTT. It specifies CASSPQDGLLPFWNSPLHF.

This clonotype was detected ten times or more. The gene calls are TRBV20-1 and TRBJ1-3, with a weak D call TRBD1 (5 bases). There are 14 residues in the CDR3. V gave up 4 bases and J gave up 2 bases, with 12 bases separating them. Germline-derived CDR1 and CDR2 are DFQATT and SNEGSKA (reference sequence). Here the CDR3 DNA reads TGCAGTGCTACGGGGGAAGTCGCTGGAAACACCATATATTTT. Its translation: CSATGEVAGNTIYF.